Each of the 17 T cell receptor beta chains below was sequenced from the same sample in a study of TIL therapy for anti-PD-1-resistant metastatic lung cancer. Sequencing used immunoSEQ v3. TCRdb's table, derived via immunoSEQ multiplex PCR, lists solely in-frame clones and lacks some. The sample includes about 16,000 clones, under 80% of them seen just once. Documented time point: pre-treatment sample, taken before nivolumab and TIL therapy. The material was blood, obtained at baseline. The receptors come from a person between 25 and 79 years old with non-small cell lung cancer.

The V gene is TRBV18, the J gene TRBJ1-4; no firm D call. Germline CDR1 and CDR2: KGHSH and LQKENI. The CDR3 is made up of 12 amino acids. V was clipped by 3 bases and J by 12 bases, with 11 bases between them. The CDR3 nucleotides read TGTGCCAGCTCACCCACCGGGAGGGAACTGTTTTTT. Protein product: CASSPTGRELFF. Full variable domain (missing parts from reference TRBV18 and TRBJ1-4): NAGVMQNPRHLVRRRGQEARLRCSPMKGHSHVYWYRQLPEEGLKFMVYLQKENIIDESGMPKERFSAEFPKEGPSILRIQQVVRGDSAAYFCASSPTGRELFFGSGTQLSVL.

The V and J genes are TRBV4-1 and TRBJ2-6; possibly TRBD2 for D (5 bases). The CDR3 covers 16 residues. V lost 4 bases to trimming and J lost 3 bases, with 13 bases between them. Germline assignment: CDR1 MGHRA and CDR2 YSYEKL. For the CDR3, the DNA is TGCGCCAGCAGCCTTAATATGGGGAGTGGGGCCAACGTCCTGACTTTC. Translation: CASSLNMGSGANVLTF.

This clone turned up a few times. The CDR3 loop is CASTLGPHTGELFF. CDR3 DNA: TGTGCCAGCACCTTAGGGCCCCACACCGGGGAGCTGTTTTTT. The rearrangement uses TRBV28 and TRBJ2-2; the D is unclear. The CDR3 covers 14 residues. V dropped 7 bases and J dropped 3 bases, with 12 bases sitting between them. CDR1 is MDHEN and CDR2 is SYDVKM in the germline V gene. Looking up the rest from reference TRBV28 and TRBJ2-2 gives the full variable domain: DVKVTQSSRYLVKRTGEKVFLECVQDMDHENMFWYRQDPGLGLRLIYFSYDVKMKEKGDIPEGYSVSREKKERFSLILESASTNQTSMYLCASTLGPHTGELFFGEGSRLTVL.

The chain carries TRBV7-9 and TRBJ1-2, with D possibly being TRBD1 (6 bases). From germline, CDR1 is SEHNR and CDR2 FQNEAQ (reference sequence). The CDR3 sequence is 15 residues long. Trimming took 4 bases from V and 0 from J, leaving 12 bases between them. This CDR3 is CASSSGGTTNYGYTF. The DNA of the CDR3 is TGTGCCAGCAGCTCCGGTGGGACAACTAACTATGGCTACACCTTC.

V and J are TRBV5-1 and TRBJ1-3; D possibly corresponds to TRBD1 (6 bases). Germline V gene sequence: CDR1 SGHRS, CDR2 YFSETQ. This CDR3 has 14 amino acids. Deletions cut 3 bases from V and 4 bases from J, with 11 bases between. Here the CDR3 reads CASSSQGKGNTIYF. For the CDR3, the DNA is TGCGCCAGCAGCTCCCAGGGGAAGGGAAACACCATATATTTT.

The chain uses TRBV15 and TRBJ1-2, with 8 bases lining up with TRBD1. The CDR3 is 18 amino acids. With V trimmed by 5 bases and J by 3 bases, 17 bases remained unmatched. Germline-derived CDR1 and CDR2 are LNHNV and YYDKDF (reference sequence). The CDR3 bases are TGTGCCACCAGCCGGTCACAAGGACAGGGCGCGGATGACTATGGCTACACCTTC. This codes for CATSRSQGQGADDYGYTF.

The V and J genes are TRBV28 and TRBJ2-2, with a possible D match to TRBD1 (6 bases). V lost 8 bases, J lost 2 bases, and 15 bases lay in between. Germline assignment: CDR1 MDHEN and CDR2 SYDVKM. CDR3 length: 15 residues. The CDR3, as DNA: TGTGCCAGCCACTCCAGGACAGATAACACCGGGGAGCTGTTTTTT. It encodes CASHSRTDNTGELFF.

The chain recombines TRBV5-6 with TRBJ1-5; no reliable D call. The CDR3 runs to 12 residues. Trimming took 7 bases from V and 5 from J, leaving 10 bases between them. Germline CDR1 is SGHDT and CDR2 is YYEEEE. The CDR3 bases are TGTGCCAGCTCCGGACCTGATCAGCCCCAGCATTTT. Translating it yields CASSGPDQPQHF.

The genes are TRBV7-8 and TRBJ2-7, with a tentative D call TRBD1 (6 bases). The CDR3 has 14 amino acids. Germline CDR1 SGHVS, CDR2 FQNEAQ. V lost 3 bases and J 2 bases, leaving 11 bases between the germline ends. The CDR3 region is CASSFRGSPYEQYF. Here the CDR3 DNA reads TGTGCCAGCAGCTTCAGGGGTTCCCCCTACGAGCAGTACTTC.

The chain couples TRBV5-1 to TRBJ2-3, with 11 nucleotides matching TRBD2. Germline-derived CDR1 and CDR2 are SGHRS and YFSETQ. This CDR3 spans 16 amino acids. J was trimmed by 5 bases and V by 2 bases; bases with no gene match: 7. The CDR3 reads CASSFGLAGLRDTQYF. CDR3 sequence (DNA): TGCGCCAGCAGCTTTGGACTAGCGGGCCTCCGAGATACGCAGTATTTT.

There are a few counts of this clone. This sequence joins TRBV11-3 and TRBJ2-1; a weak D match, TRBD2 (6 bases). The length of the CDR3 is 16 residues. Germline CDR1 is SGHNT and CDR2 is YENEEA. V was clipped by 0 bases and J by 1 base, with 10 bases between them. CDR3 DNA sequence: TGTGCCAGCAGCTTAGACGGGAGCTGGTCCTACAATGAGCAGTTCTTC. It codes for CASSLDGSWSYNEQFF.

This clone was counted between two and nine times. This sequence joins TRBV7-9 and TRBJ2-3; possible D gene TRBD1, 6 bases. This CDR3 comprises 13 residues. Germline V gives CDR1 SEHNR, CDR2 FQNEAQ (reference sequence). V was trimmed by 7 bases and J by 4 bases, leaving 12 bases between them. DNA for the CDR3: TGTGCCAGCAAACCAGGGGTGTCAGATACGCAGTATTTT. Translated: CASKPGVSDTQYF.

The genes are TRBV27 and TRBJ2-7; D gene ambiguous. Germline CDR1 MNHEY, CDR2 SMNVEV (reference sequence). V was shortened by 5 bases and J by 1 base, with 12 bases between the two germline ends. The CDR3 length is 14 residues. CDR3 loop: CASSPMTDSYEQYF. The CDR3 DNA is TGTGCCAGCAGTCCGATGACGGATTCCTACGAGCAGTACTTC.

The chain is built from TRBV9 and TRBJ1-1; no firm D call. The V gene's germline CDR1 is SGDLS and CDR2 YYNGEE. The ends were cut back, 4 bases at V and 6 bases at J, with 13 bases in the middle. There are 13 residues in the CDR3. CDR3: CASSPRPTAEAFF. The CDR3 coding sequence is TGTGCCAGCAGCCCCCGCCCCACCGCTGAAGCTTTCTTT.

In this sample, this clone turned up once. The chain uses TRBV5-1 and TRBJ2-1, with 8 bases lining up with TRBD2. Germline CDR1 is SGHRS and CDR2 is YFSETQ. The CDR3 has 13 residues. The trim removed 0 bases at V and 10 bases at J, leaving 3 bases unmatched. The CDR3 is CASSLAPSGEQFF. Written as DNA, the CDR3 is TGCGCCAGCAGCTTGGCCCCTAGCGGGGAGCAGTTCTTC.

The rearrangement joins TRBV9 to TRBJ1-1; D unresolved. The CDR3 contains 13 residues. Germline CDR1 SGDLS, CDR2 YYNGEE. V was shortened by 4 bases and J by 5 bases, with 12 bases between the two germline ends. The CDR3 coding sequence is TGTGCCAGCAGCTTCCGGAGGGATACTGAAGCTTTCTTT. This translates into CASSFRRDTEAFF.

The chain employs TRBV4-2 and TRBJ2-7; 15 nucleotides agree with TRBD2. The CDR3 is 15 amino acids. Germline CDR1 LGHNA, CDR2 YNFKEQ. The junction had 5 bases not matched to a gene; V was cut back by 4 bases and J by 7 bases. The CDR3 spells CASSRTGLAGGEQYF. CDR3 DNA: TGTGCCAGCAGCCGAACCGGACTAGCGGGAGGGGAGCAGTACTTC.